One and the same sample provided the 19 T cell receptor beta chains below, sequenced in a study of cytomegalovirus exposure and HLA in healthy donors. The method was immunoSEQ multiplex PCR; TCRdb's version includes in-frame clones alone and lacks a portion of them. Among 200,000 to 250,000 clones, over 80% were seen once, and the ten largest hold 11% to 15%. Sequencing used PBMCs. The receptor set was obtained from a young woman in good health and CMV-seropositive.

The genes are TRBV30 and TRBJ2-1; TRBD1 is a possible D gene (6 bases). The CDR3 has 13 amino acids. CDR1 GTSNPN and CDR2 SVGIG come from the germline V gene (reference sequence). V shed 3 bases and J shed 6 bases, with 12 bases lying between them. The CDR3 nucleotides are TGTGCCTGGAGCCAGGGGTTAGTCAATGAGCAGTTCTTC. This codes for CAWSQGLVNEQFF.

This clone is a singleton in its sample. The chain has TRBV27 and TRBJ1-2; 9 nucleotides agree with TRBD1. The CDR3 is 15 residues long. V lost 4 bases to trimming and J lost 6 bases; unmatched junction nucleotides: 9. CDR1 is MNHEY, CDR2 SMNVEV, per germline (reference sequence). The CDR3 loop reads CASSSSVTGGHGYTF. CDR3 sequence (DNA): TGTGCCAGCAGTTCATCCGTGACAGGGGGTCATGGCTACACCTTC.

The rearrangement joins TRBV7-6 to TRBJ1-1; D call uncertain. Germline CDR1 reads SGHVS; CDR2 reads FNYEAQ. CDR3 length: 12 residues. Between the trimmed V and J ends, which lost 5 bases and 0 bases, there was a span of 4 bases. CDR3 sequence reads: CASSQLNTEAFF. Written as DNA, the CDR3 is TGTGCCAGCAGCCAATTGAACACTGAAGCTTTCTTT.

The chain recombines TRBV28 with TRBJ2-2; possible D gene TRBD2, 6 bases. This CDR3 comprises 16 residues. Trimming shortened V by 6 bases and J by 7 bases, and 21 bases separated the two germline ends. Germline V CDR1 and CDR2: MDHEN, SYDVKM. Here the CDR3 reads CASSPDPPRENGELFF. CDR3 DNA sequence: TGTGCCAGCAGCCCTGACCCTCCCCGGGAGAACGGGGAGCTGTTTTTT. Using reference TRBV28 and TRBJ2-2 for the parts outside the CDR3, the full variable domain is DVKVTQSSRYLVKRTGEKVFLECVQDMDHENMFWYRQDPGLGLRLIYFSYDVKMKEKGDIPEGYSVSREKKERFSLILESASTNQTSMYLCASSPDPPRENGELFFGEGSRLTVL.

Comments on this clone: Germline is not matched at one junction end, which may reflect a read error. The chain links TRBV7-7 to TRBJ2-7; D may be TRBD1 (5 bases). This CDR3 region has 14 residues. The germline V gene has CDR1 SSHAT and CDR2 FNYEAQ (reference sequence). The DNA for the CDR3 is TGTGCTAGCAGCTTATCAGGGCAGGGTAGTGAGCAGTACTTC. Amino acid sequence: CASSLSGQGSEQYF.

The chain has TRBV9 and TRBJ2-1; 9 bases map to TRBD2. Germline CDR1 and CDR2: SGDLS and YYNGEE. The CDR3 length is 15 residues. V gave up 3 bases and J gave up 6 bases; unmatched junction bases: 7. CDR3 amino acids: CASSGQAGGGNEQFF. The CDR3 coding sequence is TGTGCCAGCAGCGGTCAAGCGGGAGGTGGCAATGAGCAGTTCTTC.

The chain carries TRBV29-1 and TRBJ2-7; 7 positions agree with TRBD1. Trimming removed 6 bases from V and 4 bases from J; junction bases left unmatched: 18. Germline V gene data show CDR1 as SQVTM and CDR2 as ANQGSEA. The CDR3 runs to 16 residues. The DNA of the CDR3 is TGCAGCGTCACAGGACAGGAGACGGGGTTAGCGTACGAGCAGTACTTC. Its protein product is CSVTGQETGLAYEQYF.

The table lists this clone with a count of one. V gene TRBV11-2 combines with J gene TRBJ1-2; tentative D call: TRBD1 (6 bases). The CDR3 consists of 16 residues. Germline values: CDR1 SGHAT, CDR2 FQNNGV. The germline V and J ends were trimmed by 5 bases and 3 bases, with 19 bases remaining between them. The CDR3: CASSQGGSTVYYGYTF. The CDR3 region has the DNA TGTGCCAGCAGCCAAGGGGGTTCGACGGTTTACTATGGCTACACCTTC. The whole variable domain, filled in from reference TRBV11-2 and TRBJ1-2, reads EAGVAQSPRYKIIEKRQSVAFWCNPISGHATLYWYQQILGQGPKLLIQFQNNGVVDDSQLPKDRFSAERLKGVDSTLKIQPAKLEDSAVYLCASSQGGSTVYYGYTFGSGTRLTVV.

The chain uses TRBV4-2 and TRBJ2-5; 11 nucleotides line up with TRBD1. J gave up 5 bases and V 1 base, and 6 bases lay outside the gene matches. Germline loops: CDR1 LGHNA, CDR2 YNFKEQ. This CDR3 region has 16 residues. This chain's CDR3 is CASSQVWTGGVETQYF. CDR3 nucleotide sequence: TGTGCCAGCAGCCAAGTGTGGACAGGGGGCGTTGAGACCCAGTACTTC.

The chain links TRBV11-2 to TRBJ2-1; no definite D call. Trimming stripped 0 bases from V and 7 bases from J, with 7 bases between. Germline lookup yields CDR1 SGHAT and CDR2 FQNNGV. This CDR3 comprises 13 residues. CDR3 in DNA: TGTGCCAGCAGCTTAGAGCCCGCAAATGAGCAGTTCTTC. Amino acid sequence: CASSLEPANEQFF.

CDR3 nucleotides: TGTGCCAGCAAGGGGCTGGCTAATGAAAAACTGTTTTTT. It yields the protein CASKGLANEKLFF. J is TRBJ1-4 and V is TRBV28; maybe TRBD1 (5 bases). Trimming shortened V by 7 bases and J by 3 bases, and 9 bases separated the two germline ends. This CDR3 is built from 13 residues. Per the germline V gene, CDR1 is MDHEN and CDR2 is SYDVKM.

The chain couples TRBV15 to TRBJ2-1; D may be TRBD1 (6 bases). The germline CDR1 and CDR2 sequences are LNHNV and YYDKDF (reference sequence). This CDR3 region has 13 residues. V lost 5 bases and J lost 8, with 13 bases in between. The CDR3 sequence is CATSASRGDEQFF. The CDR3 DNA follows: TGTGCCACCAGCGCCAGCAGGGGCGATGAGCAGTTCTTC.

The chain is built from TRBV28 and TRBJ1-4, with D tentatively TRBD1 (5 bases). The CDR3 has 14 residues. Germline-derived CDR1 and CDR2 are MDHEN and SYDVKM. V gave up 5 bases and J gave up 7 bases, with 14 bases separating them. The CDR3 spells CASSPDSVREKLFF. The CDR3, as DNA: TGTGCCAGCAGTCCAGACAGCGTCCGTGAAAAACTGTTTTTT.

The CDR3 DNA follows: TGTGCCAGCAGCTTGGCCGGGGTTATCTATGGCTACACCTTC. Translating gives CASSLAGVIYGYTF. The J gene is TRBJ1-2, the V gene TRBV5-4; D gene uncertain. The CDR3 loop spans 14 amino acids. With 0 bases removed from V and 4 bases from J, the gap between germline ends came to 10 bases. The V gene's germline CDR1 is SGHNT and CDR2 YYREEE (reference sequence). Combining the CDR3 with reference TRBV5-4 and TRBJ1-2 gives the whole variable domain ETGVTQSPTHLIKTRGQQVTLRCSSQSGHNTVSWYQQALGQGPQFIFQYYREEENGRGNFPPRFSGLQFPNYSSELNVNALELDDSALYLCASSLAGVIYGYTFGSGTRLTVV.

In DNA form, the CDR3 reads TGTGCCAGCAGTTTTGGGACTAGCGGGGAATCCTACGAGCAGTACTTC. Translating gives CASSFGTSGESYEQYF. The chain combines TRBV27 with TRBJ2-7; 13 nucleotides agree with TRBD2. Unmatched junction bases numbered 3, after V lost 3 bases and J lost 1 base. Germline V gene data show CDR1 as MNHEY and CDR2 as SMNVEV (reference sequence). This CDR3 is 16 amino acids long.

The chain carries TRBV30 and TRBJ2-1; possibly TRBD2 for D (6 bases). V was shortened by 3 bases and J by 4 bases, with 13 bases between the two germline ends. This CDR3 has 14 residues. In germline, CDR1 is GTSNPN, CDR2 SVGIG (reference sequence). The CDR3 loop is CAWRGGVWYNEQFF. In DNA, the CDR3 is TGTGCCTGGAGGGGAGGAGTGTGGTACAATGAGCAGTTCTTC.

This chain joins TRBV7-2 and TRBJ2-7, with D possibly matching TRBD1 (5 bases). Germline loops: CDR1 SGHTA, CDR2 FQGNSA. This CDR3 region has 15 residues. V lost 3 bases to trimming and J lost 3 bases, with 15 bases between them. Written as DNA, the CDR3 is TGTGCCAGCAGCTTCCAGGGTCTCCCAGACTACGAGCAGTACTTC. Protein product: CASSFQGLPDYEQYF.

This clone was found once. CDR3: CASSLQGGADTQYF. DNA for the CDR3: TGTGCCAGCAGCCTACAGGGGGGGGCAGATACGCAGTATTTT. The chain combines TRBV11-3 with TRBJ2-3; perhaps TRBD1 as D (8 bases). The CDR3 is made up of 14 amino acids. The V and J ends lost 5 bases and 4 bases respectively, with 13 bases between them. CDR1 and CDR2 from the germline V gene are SGHNT and YENEEA.

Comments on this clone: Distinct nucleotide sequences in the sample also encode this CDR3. CDR3 sequence: CASSPGPYNEQFF. The CDR3 DNA reads TGTGCCAGCTCACCGGGACCTTACAATGAGCAGTTCTTC. The rearrangement joins TRBV18 to TRBJ2-1, with D perhaps assigned TRBD1 or TRBD2 (5 bases each). This CDR3 spans 13 amino acids. Trimming left V 3 bases short and J 4 bases short, with 7 bases between. The V gene's germline CDR1 is KGHSH and CDR2 LQKENI.